This T cell receptor (beta chain) was recorded in a study of cytomegalovirus exposure and HLA in healthy donors. Study in general: Among about 179 million T cells, an earlier analysis found around 100 million unique TCR beta sequences. Within the Caucasian-associated ancestry cluster were around 81% of the approximately 400 genotyped donors.

The length of the CDR3 is 11 residues. The V gene's germline CDR1 is SGHDT and CDR2 YYEEEE. V was shortened by 3 bases and J by 9 bases, with 7 bases between the two germline ends. The PCR was carried out with 60 Vbeta primers and 13 Jbeta primers. Here immunoSEQ multiplex PCR was the method, and the copy in TCRdb shows in-frame clones only, minus some. The sample carries under 200,000 clones, approximately 90% recorded once. The TCR sequence derives from a boy aged 2 to 9 in good health and CMV-seronegative. The sample was PBMCs. The chain combines TRBV5-6 with TRBJ2-1; D gene ambiguous. The CDR3 nucleotides read TGTGCCAGCAGCTCAGGTGTTGAGCAGTTCTTC. It encodes CASSSGVEQFF.